Shown below are 2 T cell receptor beta chains from a single sample sequenced in a study of blood T cell repertoires in COVID-19. Measured with immunoSEQ multiplex PCR; TCRdb has only the in-frame clones, and not every one. Of over 250,000 clones listed, 90% are singletons. Sample: PBMCs or T cells enriched from blood (not recorded which). Receptors originate from a man in his sixties who had recovered from COVID-19.

This chain uses TRBV3-1 (or the pseudogene TRBV3-2) with TRBJ2-1; the D is unclear. Germline CDR1 is LGHDT and CDR2 is YNNKEL (reference sequence). CDR3 length equals 12 residues. V gave up 2 bases and J gave up 9 bases, with 8 bases separating them. The CDR3 DNA follows: TGTGCCAGCAGCCAATTCCGTCGTGAGCAGTTCTTC. This gives the protein CASSQFRREQFF.

This clone has just one count. J is TRBJ2-3 and V is TRBV29-1; possible D gene TRBD1, 5 bases. Germline lookup yields CDR1 SQVTM and CDR2 ANQGSEA. V lost 4 bases to trimming and J lost 2 bases, with 10 bases between them. This CDR3 is built from 13 residues. This CDR3 reads CSVVGGHTDTQYF. The CDR3 coding sequence is TGCAGCGTTGTAGGCGGACACACAGATACGCAGTATTTT.